Following are 28 T cell receptor beta chains from one sample sequenced in a study. TCRdb called the 5' RACE reads again in MiXCR, with one record for every CDR3 protein. Of approximately 40,000 distinct CDR3 sequences in the sample, approximately 30% were seen once. The sample consisted of tumor-infiltrating memory CD4+ T cells sorted from the breast tumor. Subset noted: memory CD4+ T cells, CD4+CD45RO+CD25-. The receptors come from a female donor with breast cancer.

This clonotype turned up a few times. The chain carries TRBV4-2 and TRBJ2-7; D is perhaps TRBD1 (6 bases). The V and J ends lost 2 bases and 2 bases respectively, with 10 bases between them. The V gene's germline CDR1 is LGHNA and CDR2 YNFKEQ. This CDR3 comprises 14 residues. CDR3 bases: TGTGCCAGCAGCCAACAGGCAGGGGCCTACGAGCAGTACTTC. Translating it yields CASSQQAGAYEQYF.

This clonotype turned up a few times. The chain couples TRBV5-1 to TRBJ1-2; 8 nucleotides agree with TRBD1. CDR3 length equals 14 residues. CDR1 and CDR2 from the germline V gene are SGHRS and YFSETQ. J gave up 6 bases and V 5 bases, and 9 bases lay outside the gene matches. Here the CDR3 reads CASREPDRAHGYTF. CDR3 nucleotides: TGCGCCAGCAGGGAGCCGGACAGGGCTCATGGCTACACCTTC.

The sample holds a few counts of this clonotype. This chain links TRBV27 with TRBJ2-1; 10 bases are shared with TRBD2. Looked up from germline, CDR1 is MNHEY and CDR2 is SMNVEV (reference sequence). The CDR3 runs 17 residues. V was pared by 4 bases and J by 4 bases, with 10 bases of the junction left unmatched. The CDR3 loop is CASSSRTSGYRYNEQFF. CDR3 DNA sequence: TGTGCCAGCAGTTCCCGGACTAGCGGTTACCGATACAATGAGCAGTTCTTC.

This clonotype appeared a few times. An end of the junction does not agree with germline; a read error may underlie this. This chain uses TRBV4-3 with TRBJ2-1; 10 positions match TRBD2. There are 21 residues in the CDR3. Germline CDR1 and CDR2: LGHNA and YSLEER. The CDR3, as DNA: TGCGCCAGCAGCCAAGAGCAGGGGAGCGGGGTACTAGCGGGACCCTACAATGAGCAGTCCTTC. Residues: CASSQEQGSGVLAGPYNEQSF.

This clonotype was seen ten or more times. The junction differs from germline at one of its ends, possibly a read error. This chain connects TRBV12-3 or TRBV12-4 to TRBJ1-1; tentative D call: TRBD1 (6 bases). The CDR3 is 11 residues long. As DNA, the CDR3 is TGTGCCAGCAGCTCGAGGGGGGAACGGGAATTT. This sequence encodes CASSSRGEREF.

This clonotype was seen a handful of times. V gene TRBV20-1 combines with J gene TRBJ2-1; no clear D gene. Germline V gene lookup returns CDR1 DFQATT and CDR2 SNEGSKA (reference sequence). Trimming cost V 3 bases and J 8 bases, with 8 bases left between them. CDR3 length equals 11 residues. This chain's CDR3 is CSASWADEQFF. DNA of the CDR3: TGCAGTGCTAGTTGGGCCGATGAGCAGTTCTTC.

The chain has TRBV19 and TRBJ2-7; 7 bases line up with TRBD2. The CDR3 covers 13 residues. Germline lookup yields CDR1 LNHDA and CDR2 SQIVND (reference sequence). The V segment lost 5 bases and the J segment 10 bases; nucleotides outside the gene matches: 11. CDR3 sequence reads: CASSLSAGADQYF. CDR3 coding DNA: TGTGCCAGTAGTCTTAGCGCGGGAGCGGACCAGTACTTC.

The chain has TRBV5-1 and TRBJ1-1, with D possibly being TRBD1 (6 bases). The CDR3 is 14 residues long. The germline CDR1 and CDR2 sequences are SGHRS and YFSETQ. The V end lost 0 bases, the J end lost 4 bases, and 10 bases lay between the germline ends. The CDR3 protein is CASSLDRDGTEAFF. In DNA, the CDR3 is TGCGCCAGCAGCTTGGACAGGGACGGCACTGAAGCTTTCTTT.

The chain has TRBV12-3 or TRBV12-4 and TRBJ2-1, with 7 bases fitting TRBD2. The CDR3 has 14 amino acids. V shed 6 bases, J shed 6 bases, and the junction held 8 bases outside the gene matches. The CDR3 loop reads CASRSRGVFNEQFF. The CDR3, as DNA: TGTGCCAGCAGGAGTCGGGGGGTCTTCAATGAGCAGTTCTTC.

The chain combines TRBV4-2 with TRBJ2-1; D gene ambiguous. Trimming shortened V by 5 bases and J by 4 bases, and 9 bases separated the two germline ends. The germline V gene has CDR1 LGHNA and CDR2 YNFKEQ. The CDR3 covers 13 residues. The CDR3 sequence is CASSTRSYNEQFF. The CDR3, as DNA: TGTGCCAGCAGCACCCGGTCTTACAATGAGCAGTTCTTC.

The chain recombines TRBV4-1 with TRBJ2-7; perhaps D is TRBD1 or TRBD2 (6 bases each). CDR3 length equals 12 residues. V was trimmed by 8 bases and J by 3 bases, leaving 11 bases between them. Germline CDR1 reads MGHRA; CDR2 reads YSYEKL. This CDR3 reads CASRGGNYEQYF. CDR3 DNA sequence: TGCGCCAGCCGAGGGGGGAACTACGAGCAGTACTTC.

The sample holds a few counts of this clonotype. The chain is built from TRBV7-3 and TRBJ1-1; no definite D call. The V and J ends lost 5 bases and 1 base respectively, with 11 bases between them. The CDR3 runs to 14 residues. Looked up from germline, CDR1 is SGHTA and CDR2 is FQGTGA. CDR3 in amino acids: CASSPGRGNTEAFF. The CDR3 coding sequence is TGTGCCAGCAGCCCGGGAAGAGGGAACACTGAAGCTTTCTTT.

In the case of this clonotype: Since a much larger clone is just one base distant, this may be a read error. The chain couples TRBV4-3 to TRBJ1-1, with D unresolved. Germline CDR1 is LGHNA and CDR2 is YSLEER. The CDR3 is 14 amino acids. The CDR3 nucleotides are TGCACCAGCAGCCAAGATCATGAGAACACTGAAGCTTTCTTT. This translates into CTSSQDHENTEAFF.

This clonotype was found a few times. This may come from a read error, since a much larger clone is one base off. V usage is TRBV4-1 and J usage is TRBJ2-1, with D possibly being TRBD2 (6 bases). Trimming left V 5 bases short and J 0 bases short, with 20 bases between. Germline V CDR1 and CDR2: MGHRA, YSYEKL. The CDR3 contains 18 residues. This CDR3 is CASSCRPGGVGSYNEQFF. As DNA, the CDR3 is TGCGCCAGCAGCTGCCGCCCCGGAGGGGTTGGCTCCTACAATGAGCAGTTCTTC.

This clonotype was observed a handful of times. This chain uses TRBV7-3 with TRBJ2-3, with TRBD2 matching 8 bases. V was clipped by 5 bases and J by 4 bases; unmatched bases: 17. Germline CDR1 SGHTA, CDR2 FQGTGA. CDR3 length: 18 residues. The DNA of the CDR3 is TGTGCCAGCAGCAGTTCTCTTTATGCGGGGGGCCGCGCAGATACGCAGTATTTT. Its protein is CASSSSLYAGGRADTQYF.

This chain joins TRBV9 and TRBJ2-1; D is unclear. The CDR3 has 15 amino acids. Germline values: CDR1 SGDLS, CDR2 YYNGEE. V was clipped by 0 bases and J by 0 bases, with 7 bases between them. The CDR3 is CASSVGSPSYNEQFF. The CDR3 DNA sequence: TGTGCCAGCAGCGTAGGCTCCCCCTCCTACAATGAGCAGTTCTTC.

J is TRBJ2-6 and V is TRBV28; unclear D gene. The CDR3 is 13 residues long. Trimming took off 6 bases at V and 2 bases at J, with 5 bases between the two ends. Germline V gives CDR1 MDHEN, CDR2 SYDVKM. The chain's CDR3 is CASRSTGANVLTF. CDR3 DNA sequence: TGTGCCAGCAGGAGTACTGGGGCCAACGTCCTGACTTTC.

This clonotype has only a few counts. Written as DNA, the CDR3 is TGTGCCAGCAGTCCTACAGGGCGGAACACTGAAGCTTTCTTT. Translating it yields CASSPTGRNTEAFF. The rearrangement uses TRBV27 and TRBJ1-1; D is perhaps TRBD1 (6 bases). V was clipped by 5 bases and J by 1 base, with 11 bases between them. The CDR3 has 14 residues. Germline V CDR1 and CDR2: MNHEY, SMNVEV (reference sequence).

In its sample, this clonotype was seen many times. The chain is built from TRBV7-9 and TRBJ1-1; no firm D call. The germline V gene encodes CDR1 SEHNR and CDR2 FQNEAQ (reference sequence). The CDR3 extends over 13 amino acids. Trimming left V 5 bases short and J 4 bases short, with 11 bases between. The CDR3 bases are TGTGCCAGCAGCCGCACCCCCGGCACTGAAGCTTTCTTT. Encoded protein: CASSRTPGTEAFF.

The sample holds a few counts of this clonotype. The chain links TRBV20-1 to TRBJ1-5; D may be TRBD1 (6 bases). The ends were cut back, 3 bases at V and 5 bases at J, with 17 bases in the middle. This CDR3 is built from 15 residues. Germline V gives CDR1 DFQATT, CDR2 SNEGSKA (reference sequence). CDR3 nucleotide sequence: TGCAGTGCTAGGTTTTGGGGGGCTGGAGATCAGCCCCAGCATTTT. Its translation is CSARFWGAGDQPQHF.

The chain is built from TRBV12-3 or TRBV12-4 and TRBJ1-2; D unclear. Between the trimmed V and J ends, which lost 6 bases and 3 bases, there was a span of 5 bases. The CDR3 is 11 amino acids. The CDR3 DNA follows: TGTGCCAGCAGCCGGGACTATGGCTACACCTTC. Its protein product is CASSRDYGYTF.

This rearrangement joins TRBV20-1 to TRBJ2-1, with 7 bases lining up with TRBD2. V lost 3 bases to trimming and J lost 9 bases; unmatched junction nucleotides: 8. This CDR3 contains 13 residues. CDR1 is DFQATT and CDR2 is SNEGSKA in the germline V gene (reference sequence). The DNA for the CDR3 is TGCAGTGCTAGGGGCGGGAGTATCGCTGAGCAGTTCTTC. Its protein product is CSARGGSIAEQFF.

This clonotype was observed a handful of times. The chain couples TRBV7-8 to TRBJ1-1; maybe TRBD1 (5 bases). The CDR3 runs to 13 residues. Germline CDR1 SGHVS, CDR2 FQNEAQ. V shed 1 base and J shed 6 bases, with 9 bases lying between them. The CDR3 here is CASSLGGESEAFF. DNA of the CDR3: TGTGCCAGCAGCTTAGGGGGGGAGTCTGAAGCTTTCTTT.

The chain links TRBV4-2 to TRBJ2-1; D may be TRBD1 (6 bases). Germline CDR1 and CDR2: LGHNA and YNFKEQ. The CDR3 spans 13 residues. V was trimmed by 0 bases and J by 13 bases, leaving 13 bases between them. The CDR3 is CASSQDRHREQFF. The CDR3 DNA follows: TGTGCCAGCAGCCAAGATCGTCACAGGGAACAGTTCTTC.

This clonotype has just a few counts. The J gene is TRBJ1-5, the V gene TRBV5-1; 8 nucleotides align to TRBD1. This CDR3 spans 14 amino acids. The germline gives CDR1 SGHRS, CDR2 YFSETQ. Trimming at V came to 3 bases and at J to 8 bases, leaving 7 bases not matched to a gene. The CDR3 DNA follows: TGCGCCAGCAGCTCCGGGGACAGGCGAGAGCCCCAGCATTTT. Encoded protein: CASSSGDRREPQHF.

This clonotype has a handful of counts. The chain uses TRBV29-1 and TRBJ2-3, with D possibly matching TRBD1 (5 bases). V was clipped by 0 bases and J by 10 bases, with 8 bases between them. Germline values: CDR1 SQVTM, CDR2 ANQGSEA. There are 11 residues in the CDR3. CDR3 DNA sequence: TGCAGCGTTGAAGATCCAGGGTCGCAGTATTTT. Its translation: CSVEDPGSQYF.

This clonotype was recorded a few times. The chain uses TRBV5-1 and TRBJ2-2; the D gene could be TRBD1 or TRBD2 (5 bases each). Germline lookup yields CDR1 SGHRS and CDR2 YFSETQ. The CDR3 has 15 amino acids. Trimming shortened V by 5 bases and J by 0 bases, and 11 bases separated the two germline ends. CDR3 sequence: CASRRDVANTGELFF. CDR3 in DNA: TGCGCCAGCAGACGGGACGTGGCGAACACCGGGGAGCTGTTTTTT.

The chain has TRBV15 and TRBJ2-5, with D perhaps matching TRBD1 (6 bases). CDR1 is LNHNV and CDR2 is YYDKDF in the germline V gene (reference sequence). This CDR3 comprises 16 residues. The V end was cut by 3 bases, the J end by 1 base, with 15 bases between. The CDR3 region is CATSSSRVRGQETQYF. The CDR3 coding sequence is TGTGCCACCAGCAGTTCCCGGGTCAGGGGCCAAGAGACCCAGTACTTC.